The rows below give T cell receptor beta chains drawn from one sample of a study of blood T cell repertoires in COVID-19. Profiled with immunoSEQ multiplex PCR; TCRdb holds only in-frame clones, not every one. The data show 100,000 to 150,000 clones, with about 80% seen just once and approximately 25% held by the top ten. Sequencing was carried out using peripheral blood. The receptors here all came from a human donor in a cohort sampled during active COVID-19. CDR3s include the opening cysteine and the closing phenylalanine or tryptophan. Fields, in order: D gene, clone size, V gene, J gene, CDR3 protein, CDR3 DNA. The D gene is left open where the match is weak. Size values are once, few and many counts, or a class for expanded clones, and some rows have none.

d_call: .
clone_size: .
v_call: TRBV18
j_call: TRBJ2-1
cdr3_aa: CASSPLAGNEQFF
cdr3_nt: TGTGCCAGCTCACCATTGGCTGGCAATGAGCAGTTCTTC

d_call: TRBD2
clone_size: .
v_call: TRBV5-6
j_call: TRBJ2-3
cdr3_aa: CASSVNRDSGRTDTQYF
cdr3_nt: TGTGCCAGCAGCGTAAACCGGGACTCCGGGAGGACAGATACGCAGTATTTT

d_call: TRBD2
clone_size: .
v_call: TRBV7-3
j_call: TRBJ2-3
cdr3_aa: CASSLRSAGGTDTQYF
cdr3_nt: TGTGCCAGCAGCTTAAGATCAGCGGGGGGGACAGATACGCAGTATTTT

d_call: TRBD1
clone_size: few
v_call: TRBV30
j_call: TRBJ1-5
cdr3_aa: CAWTLQGAGNQPQHF
cdr3_nt: TGTGCCTGGACCTTACAGGGGGCCGGCAATCAGCCCCAGCATTTT

d_call: TRBD2
clone_size: .
v_call: TRBV29-1
j_call: TRBJ2-1
cdr3_aa: CSVEDPSGSGDEQFF
cdr3_nt: TGCAGCGTTGAAGATCCCAGCGGGAGTGGGGATGAGCAGTTCTTC

d_call: .
clone_size: .
v_call: TRBV6-5
j_call: TRBJ2-1
cdr3_aa: CASSYRGGALEQFF
cdr3_nt: TGTGCCAGCAGTTACCGTGGGGGGGCCCTTGAGCAGTTCTTC

d_call: .
clone_size: .
v_call: TRBV28
j_call: TRBJ2-7
cdr3_aa: CASSSNVRGREQYF
cdr3_nt: TGTGCCAGCAGTTCCAATGTCCGCGGGCGGGAGCAGTACTTC

d_call: .
clone_size: .
v_call: TRBV5-8
j_call: TRBJ2-7
cdr3_aa: CASSFSGKSEQYF
cdr3_nt: TGTGCCAGCAGCTTTTCAGGGAAAAGCGAGCAGTACTTC

d_call: TRBD1
clone_size: .
v_call: TRBV6-2/TRBV6-3
j_call: TRBJ1-2
cdr3_aa: CASSSLTGAYGYTF
cdr3_nt: TGTGCCAGCAGTTCCCTGACAGGGGCCTATGGCTACACCTTC

d_call: .
clone_size: .
v_call: TRBV3-1/TRBV3-2
j_call: TRBJ2-5
cdr3_aa: CASSARPLQETQYF
cdr3_nt: TGTGCCAGCAGCGCTAGACCGCTCCAAGAGACCCAGTACTTC

d_call: TRBD1
clone_size: .
v_call: TRBV5-1
j_call: TRBJ1-6
cdr3_aa: CASSPGQANSPLHF
cdr3_nt: TGCGCCAGCAGCCCGGGACAGGCTAATTCACCCCTCCACTTT

d_call: .
clone_size: .
v_call: TRBV6-2/TRBV6-3
j_call: TRBJ2-1
cdr3_aa: CASSYSAGSVDEQFF
cdr3_nt: TGTGCCAGCAGTTACTCCGCAGGGTCGGTGGATGAGCAGTTCTTC

d_call: .
clone_size: .
v_call: TRBV29-1
j_call: TRBJ1-2
cdr3_aa: CSVETGATDYGYTF
cdr3_nt: TGCAGCGTTGAAACAGGCGCCACCGACTATGGCTACACCTTC

d_call: TRBD2
clone_size: .
v_call: TRBV5-5
j_call: TRBJ2-5
cdr3_aa: CASSLAQLAGGIQETQYF
cdr3_nt: TGTGCCAGCAGCTTGGCCCAATTAGCGGGGGGGATCCAAGAGACCCAGTACTTC

d_call: .
clone_size: .
v_call: TRBV19
j_call: TRBJ1-1
cdr3_aa: CASSIAPGRANPEAFF
cdr3_nt: TGTGCCAGTAGTATAGCCCCAGGGAGGGCTAACCCTGAAGCTTTCTTT

d_call: .
clone_size: .
v_call: TRBV28
j_call: TRBJ2-6
cdr3_aa: CASSFSMRWANVLTF
cdr3_nt: TGTGCCAGCAGTTTCTCCATGCGCTGGGCCAACGTCCTGACTTTC

d_call: TRBD2
clone_size: few
v_call: TRBV28
j_call: TRBJ2-7
cdr3_aa: CASSTRLASVSYEQYF
cdr3_nt: TGTGCCAGCAGCACTCGACTAGCGTCAGTCTCCTACGAGCAGTACTTC

d_call: .
clone_size: .
v_call: TRBV21-1
j_call: TRBJ2-1
cdr3_aa: CASSTPGLAENNEQFF
cdr3_nt: TGTGCCAGCAGCACTCCGGGACTAGCGGAAAACAATGAGCAGTTCTTC

d_call: .
clone_size: .
v_call: TRBV6-5
j_call: TRBJ1-5
cdr3_aa: CASSYSSAENQPQHF
cdr3_nt: TGTGCCAGCAGTTACTCGTCGGCGGAGAATCAGCCCCAGCATTTT

d_call: .
clone_size: .
v_call: TRBV7-2
j_call: TRBJ1-2
cdr3_aa: CASSLDRLNGYTF
cdr3_nt: TGTGCCAGCAGCTTAGACAGGTTGAATGGCTACACCTTC

d_call: .
clone_size: .
v_call: TRBV27
j_call: TRBJ1-1
cdr3_aa: CASSAQGPETEAFF
cdr3_nt: TGTGCCAGCAGTGCACAGGGTCCGGAGACTGAAGCTTTCTTT

d_call: TRBD2
clone_size: .
v_call: TRBV27
j_call: TRBJ2-1
cdr3_aa: CASSFSGESSYNEQFF
cdr3_nt: TGTGCCAGCAGTTTTAGCGGGGAAAGCTCCTACAATGAGCAGTTCTTC

d_call: .
clone_size: few
v_call: TRBV7-2
j_call: TRBJ2-3
cdr3_aa: CASSLGHTDTQYF
cdr3_nt: TGTGCCAGCAGCCTCGGACACACAGATACGCAGTATTTT

d_call: .
clone_size: .
v_call: TRBV15
j_call: TRBJ2-4
cdr3_aa: CATSSGVAKNIQYF
cdr3_nt: TGTGCCACCAGCAGTGGAGTAGCCAAAAACATTCAGTACTTC

d_call: .
clone_size: .
v_call: TRBV20-1
j_call: TRBJ2-5
cdr3_aa: CSADRQETQYF
cdr3_nt: TGCAGTGCAGACAGACAAGAGACCCAGTACTTC

d_call: TRBD1
clone_size: .
v_call: TRBV28
j_call: TRBJ1-2
cdr3_aa: CASSARDRYGYTF
cdr3_nt: TGTGCCAGCAGTGCCCGGGACAGGTATGGCTACACCTTC

d_call: TRBD2
clone_size: .
v_call: TRBV7-8
j_call: TRBJ2-3
cdr3_aa: CASSLLAGGRDTQYF
cdr3_nt: TGTGCCAGCAGCTTATTAGCGGGGGGGCGCGATACGCAGTATTTT

d_call: .
clone_size: .
v_call: TRBV6-1
j_call: TRBJ2-1
cdr3_aa: CASSEFVAAEQFF
cdr3_nt: TGTGCCAGCAGTGAATTTGTAGCGGCAGAGCAGTTCTTC

d_call: .
clone_size: .
v_call: TRBV28
j_call: TRBJ1-2
cdr3_aa: CASSLSRDGYTF
cdr3_nt: TGTGCCAGCAGTTTGAGTCGCGATGGCTACACCTTC

d_call: .
clone_size: .
v_call: TRBV6-5
j_call: TRBJ1-1
cdr3_aa: CASTHKLNTEAFF
cdr3_nt: TGTGCCAGCACTCACAAACTGAACACTGAAGCTTTCTTT

d_call: .
clone_size: .
v_call: TRBV7-2
j_call: TRBJ2-1
cdr3_aa: CASSARGRGRIEQFF
cdr3_nt: TGTGCCAGCAGCGCCAGGGGCAGGGGTAGGATTGAGCAGTTCTTC

d_call: TRBD1
clone_size: .
v_call: TRBV24-1
j_call: TRBJ2-7
cdr3_aa: CATSGGGRSYEQYF
cdr3_nt: TGTGCCACCAGTGGAGGGGGCCGCTCCTACGAGCAGTACTTC

d_call: .
clone_size: .
v_call: TRBV4-1
j_call: TRBJ1-4
cdr3_aa: CASSLLGAATNEKLFF
cdr3_nt: TGCGCCAGCAGCCTGCTTGGGGCAGCAACTAATGAAAAACTGTTTTTT

d_call: TRBD1
clone_size: .
v_call: TRBV19
j_call: TRBJ1-2
cdr3_aa: CASSSKGQVWGYTF
cdr3_nt: TGTGCCAGTAGTTCAAAGGGACAGGTCTGGGGCTACACCTTC

d_call: .
clone_size: few
v_call: TRBV6-5
j_call: TRBJ1-3
cdr3_aa: CASSRRGAGNTIYF
cdr3_nt: TGTGCCAGCAGTCGCCGAGGAGCTGGAAACACCATATATTTT

d_call: .
clone_size: .
v_call: TRBV27
j_call: TRBJ2-3
cdr3_aa: CASSSNQGTDTQYF
cdr3_nt: TGTGCCAGCAGTTCCAACCAGGGTACAGATACGCAGTATTTT

d_call: .
clone_size: .
v_call: TRBV7-9
j_call: TRBJ2-5
cdr3_aa: CASSLVGGEETQYF
cdr3_nt: TGTGCCAGCAGCTTAGTCGGCGGTGAAGAGACCCAGTACTTC

d_call: .
clone_size: .
v_call: TRBV9
j_call: TRBJ2-3
cdr3_aa: CASSVEGRLHTDTQYF
cdr3_nt: TGTGCCAGCAGCGTAGAGGGGAGGCTACACACAGATACGCAGTATTTT

d_call: TRBD1
clone_size: .
v_call: TRBV12-5
j_call: TRBJ2-7
cdr3_aa: CASGIDRGYEQYF
cdr3_nt: TGTGCTAGTGGCATCGACAGGGGCTACGAGCAGTACTTC

d_call: .
clone_size: .
v_call: TRBV10-3
j_call: TRBJ2-3
cdr3_aa: CAIMGRGLGDTQYF
cdr3_nt: TGTGCCATCATGGGCAGGGGATTGGGAGATACGCAGTATTTT

d_call: TRBD1
clone_size: .
v_call: TRBV29-1
j_call: TRBJ1-1
cdr3_aa: CSGTGGLVGTEAFF
cdr3_nt: TGCAGCGGGACAGGGGGCCTGGTAGGGACTGAAGCTTTCTTT